This TCR beta chain was found in a study of T cells in Graves' hyperthyroidism and ophthalmopathy (dated by TCRdb to the late 2010s). Regarding the study in general: Peripheral blood was sampled at the time of initial diagnosis, prior to any treatment. TCR V-J signatures able to tell the groups apart were searched for in a discovery cohort of some 97 patients, of whom 40 to 45 had Graves' ophthalmopathy and around 56 had stable Graves' hyperthyroidism. Prospective prediction of ophthalmopathy was tested in an independent validation cohort of some 20 hyperthyroidism patients and around 16 patients who later progressed to ophthalmopathy. The approximately 100 discovery patients were divided at random into training and test sets in a 7:3 ratio. In addition, the study compared T-cell repertoires in thyroid tissue and in blood from five or six Graves' hyperthyroidism patients. After sampling, hyperthyroidism patients received methimazole starting at 30 mg daily, and ophthalmopathy patients received high-dose intravenous methylprednisolone. TCR Vbeta CDR3 sequencing of some 140 peripheral blood samples (43 ophthalmopathy, around 80 hyperthyroidism and about 17 progressor patients) is reported in the paper. General study outcomes and caveats: A 13 V-J signature model separated ophthalmopathy from stable hyperthyroidism, with just over 85% sensitivity and about 81% specificity in cross-validation and 80%/75% in testing. Most expanded thyroid clonotypes (frequency above 0.001) were also detected in blood, a finding suggesting that blood repertoires may reflect thyroid immune responses. In validation, the model predicted progression to ophthalmopathy a median of 6.5 months before onset, with over 60% sensitivity and 72.22% specificity. Sample size was not statistically predetermined, and blinding of investigators to group allocation was not performed.

The CDR3 spans 14 residues, from the cysteine through the phenylalanine. The read is trimmed to its CDR3 DNA, 42 bases read in frame from base 1. The V and J ends are trimmed by 0 bases and 7 bases, leaving 13 bases between them. The germline V gene specifies SGDLS as CDR1 and YYNGEE as CDR2. The TCR beta CDR3 regions were amplified from RNA transcripts. For the first round of RT-PCR on the TCR CDR3, the HTBI primer set was used together with the Qiagen OneStep RT-PCR kit. Libraries were constructed in a second round of multiplex PCR, after which size selection and purification were performed. Sequencing of the libraries was done on an Illumina HiSeq2000 using paired-end 100 bp reads. The original methods were these. SOAPnuke was used to process the raw data, with reads discarded if the reads contained adapters or uncalled bases, had a mean Phred below 15, or lacked an exact constant-primer or identifier match. High-quality paired reads were merged with COPE v1.2.5, and unique nucleotide sequences were defined as clonotypes. MiTCR v1.1 was used to align clonotypes to the IMGT TRBV, TRBD and TRBJ reference segments. Only V-J combinations with frequency above 0.0001, covering approximately 99% of repertoires, were analysed. A TCS score was defined as the ratio between F50 (clonal expansion) and ExV (chaos), using BLOSUM62-based TCRdist between CDR3 peptides within each V-J. Welch's t-statistics and random forest reduced around 510 V-J features to 10 to 15, which were used in a naive Bayes classifier (R e1071). Thyroid-blood repertoire similarity was quantified with the Morisita-Horn index. Clones were called with MiXCR by TCRdb after fastp trimmed the public reads at Q25, and only in-frame beta chains were retained. For every CDR3 protein sequence, its rows merge into one entry that carries the most common genes and DNA. TCRdb's processing, not the study's, gives the V and J calls here. This sample is represented by 700,000 to 850,000 distinct CDR3 sequences; over 35% of them were singletons. The biggest ten clones account for 30% to 40% of the sample.

Stable Graves' hyperthyroidism was defined as the absence of progression to ophthalmopathy over 18 months of follow-up. The hyperthyroidism patients were between 18 and 65 years old and newly diagnosed, with a disease duration of less than 2 months. Exclusion was applied to patients with uncontrolled infections, other autoimmune diseases, pregnancy or lactation. Clinical symptoms, serum thyroxine and TRAb, thyroid ultrasound, and orbital computed tomography formed the basis for the diagnoses. PBMCs were isolated from 8 to 10 ml of fresh peripheral blood by Ficoll-Paque density gradient centrifugation. Total RNA was extracted with Trizol reagent, and quality was checked on an Agilent 2100 Bioanalyzer. This clonotype was seen a handful of times. Its antigen is not yet known. No much larger clone is present one base from it, and per-base qualities are unavailable.

This clonotype was sampled from a middle-aged woman with Graves' hyperthyroidism. The V and J segments used are TRBV9 and TRBJ1-1; tentative D gene TRBD1, with 6 bases matching. Source material: blood. The bases read TGTGCCAGCAGCGTAGGGGGGCGCATATTTGAAGCTTTCTTT. Its coded protein is CASSVGGRIFEAFF.